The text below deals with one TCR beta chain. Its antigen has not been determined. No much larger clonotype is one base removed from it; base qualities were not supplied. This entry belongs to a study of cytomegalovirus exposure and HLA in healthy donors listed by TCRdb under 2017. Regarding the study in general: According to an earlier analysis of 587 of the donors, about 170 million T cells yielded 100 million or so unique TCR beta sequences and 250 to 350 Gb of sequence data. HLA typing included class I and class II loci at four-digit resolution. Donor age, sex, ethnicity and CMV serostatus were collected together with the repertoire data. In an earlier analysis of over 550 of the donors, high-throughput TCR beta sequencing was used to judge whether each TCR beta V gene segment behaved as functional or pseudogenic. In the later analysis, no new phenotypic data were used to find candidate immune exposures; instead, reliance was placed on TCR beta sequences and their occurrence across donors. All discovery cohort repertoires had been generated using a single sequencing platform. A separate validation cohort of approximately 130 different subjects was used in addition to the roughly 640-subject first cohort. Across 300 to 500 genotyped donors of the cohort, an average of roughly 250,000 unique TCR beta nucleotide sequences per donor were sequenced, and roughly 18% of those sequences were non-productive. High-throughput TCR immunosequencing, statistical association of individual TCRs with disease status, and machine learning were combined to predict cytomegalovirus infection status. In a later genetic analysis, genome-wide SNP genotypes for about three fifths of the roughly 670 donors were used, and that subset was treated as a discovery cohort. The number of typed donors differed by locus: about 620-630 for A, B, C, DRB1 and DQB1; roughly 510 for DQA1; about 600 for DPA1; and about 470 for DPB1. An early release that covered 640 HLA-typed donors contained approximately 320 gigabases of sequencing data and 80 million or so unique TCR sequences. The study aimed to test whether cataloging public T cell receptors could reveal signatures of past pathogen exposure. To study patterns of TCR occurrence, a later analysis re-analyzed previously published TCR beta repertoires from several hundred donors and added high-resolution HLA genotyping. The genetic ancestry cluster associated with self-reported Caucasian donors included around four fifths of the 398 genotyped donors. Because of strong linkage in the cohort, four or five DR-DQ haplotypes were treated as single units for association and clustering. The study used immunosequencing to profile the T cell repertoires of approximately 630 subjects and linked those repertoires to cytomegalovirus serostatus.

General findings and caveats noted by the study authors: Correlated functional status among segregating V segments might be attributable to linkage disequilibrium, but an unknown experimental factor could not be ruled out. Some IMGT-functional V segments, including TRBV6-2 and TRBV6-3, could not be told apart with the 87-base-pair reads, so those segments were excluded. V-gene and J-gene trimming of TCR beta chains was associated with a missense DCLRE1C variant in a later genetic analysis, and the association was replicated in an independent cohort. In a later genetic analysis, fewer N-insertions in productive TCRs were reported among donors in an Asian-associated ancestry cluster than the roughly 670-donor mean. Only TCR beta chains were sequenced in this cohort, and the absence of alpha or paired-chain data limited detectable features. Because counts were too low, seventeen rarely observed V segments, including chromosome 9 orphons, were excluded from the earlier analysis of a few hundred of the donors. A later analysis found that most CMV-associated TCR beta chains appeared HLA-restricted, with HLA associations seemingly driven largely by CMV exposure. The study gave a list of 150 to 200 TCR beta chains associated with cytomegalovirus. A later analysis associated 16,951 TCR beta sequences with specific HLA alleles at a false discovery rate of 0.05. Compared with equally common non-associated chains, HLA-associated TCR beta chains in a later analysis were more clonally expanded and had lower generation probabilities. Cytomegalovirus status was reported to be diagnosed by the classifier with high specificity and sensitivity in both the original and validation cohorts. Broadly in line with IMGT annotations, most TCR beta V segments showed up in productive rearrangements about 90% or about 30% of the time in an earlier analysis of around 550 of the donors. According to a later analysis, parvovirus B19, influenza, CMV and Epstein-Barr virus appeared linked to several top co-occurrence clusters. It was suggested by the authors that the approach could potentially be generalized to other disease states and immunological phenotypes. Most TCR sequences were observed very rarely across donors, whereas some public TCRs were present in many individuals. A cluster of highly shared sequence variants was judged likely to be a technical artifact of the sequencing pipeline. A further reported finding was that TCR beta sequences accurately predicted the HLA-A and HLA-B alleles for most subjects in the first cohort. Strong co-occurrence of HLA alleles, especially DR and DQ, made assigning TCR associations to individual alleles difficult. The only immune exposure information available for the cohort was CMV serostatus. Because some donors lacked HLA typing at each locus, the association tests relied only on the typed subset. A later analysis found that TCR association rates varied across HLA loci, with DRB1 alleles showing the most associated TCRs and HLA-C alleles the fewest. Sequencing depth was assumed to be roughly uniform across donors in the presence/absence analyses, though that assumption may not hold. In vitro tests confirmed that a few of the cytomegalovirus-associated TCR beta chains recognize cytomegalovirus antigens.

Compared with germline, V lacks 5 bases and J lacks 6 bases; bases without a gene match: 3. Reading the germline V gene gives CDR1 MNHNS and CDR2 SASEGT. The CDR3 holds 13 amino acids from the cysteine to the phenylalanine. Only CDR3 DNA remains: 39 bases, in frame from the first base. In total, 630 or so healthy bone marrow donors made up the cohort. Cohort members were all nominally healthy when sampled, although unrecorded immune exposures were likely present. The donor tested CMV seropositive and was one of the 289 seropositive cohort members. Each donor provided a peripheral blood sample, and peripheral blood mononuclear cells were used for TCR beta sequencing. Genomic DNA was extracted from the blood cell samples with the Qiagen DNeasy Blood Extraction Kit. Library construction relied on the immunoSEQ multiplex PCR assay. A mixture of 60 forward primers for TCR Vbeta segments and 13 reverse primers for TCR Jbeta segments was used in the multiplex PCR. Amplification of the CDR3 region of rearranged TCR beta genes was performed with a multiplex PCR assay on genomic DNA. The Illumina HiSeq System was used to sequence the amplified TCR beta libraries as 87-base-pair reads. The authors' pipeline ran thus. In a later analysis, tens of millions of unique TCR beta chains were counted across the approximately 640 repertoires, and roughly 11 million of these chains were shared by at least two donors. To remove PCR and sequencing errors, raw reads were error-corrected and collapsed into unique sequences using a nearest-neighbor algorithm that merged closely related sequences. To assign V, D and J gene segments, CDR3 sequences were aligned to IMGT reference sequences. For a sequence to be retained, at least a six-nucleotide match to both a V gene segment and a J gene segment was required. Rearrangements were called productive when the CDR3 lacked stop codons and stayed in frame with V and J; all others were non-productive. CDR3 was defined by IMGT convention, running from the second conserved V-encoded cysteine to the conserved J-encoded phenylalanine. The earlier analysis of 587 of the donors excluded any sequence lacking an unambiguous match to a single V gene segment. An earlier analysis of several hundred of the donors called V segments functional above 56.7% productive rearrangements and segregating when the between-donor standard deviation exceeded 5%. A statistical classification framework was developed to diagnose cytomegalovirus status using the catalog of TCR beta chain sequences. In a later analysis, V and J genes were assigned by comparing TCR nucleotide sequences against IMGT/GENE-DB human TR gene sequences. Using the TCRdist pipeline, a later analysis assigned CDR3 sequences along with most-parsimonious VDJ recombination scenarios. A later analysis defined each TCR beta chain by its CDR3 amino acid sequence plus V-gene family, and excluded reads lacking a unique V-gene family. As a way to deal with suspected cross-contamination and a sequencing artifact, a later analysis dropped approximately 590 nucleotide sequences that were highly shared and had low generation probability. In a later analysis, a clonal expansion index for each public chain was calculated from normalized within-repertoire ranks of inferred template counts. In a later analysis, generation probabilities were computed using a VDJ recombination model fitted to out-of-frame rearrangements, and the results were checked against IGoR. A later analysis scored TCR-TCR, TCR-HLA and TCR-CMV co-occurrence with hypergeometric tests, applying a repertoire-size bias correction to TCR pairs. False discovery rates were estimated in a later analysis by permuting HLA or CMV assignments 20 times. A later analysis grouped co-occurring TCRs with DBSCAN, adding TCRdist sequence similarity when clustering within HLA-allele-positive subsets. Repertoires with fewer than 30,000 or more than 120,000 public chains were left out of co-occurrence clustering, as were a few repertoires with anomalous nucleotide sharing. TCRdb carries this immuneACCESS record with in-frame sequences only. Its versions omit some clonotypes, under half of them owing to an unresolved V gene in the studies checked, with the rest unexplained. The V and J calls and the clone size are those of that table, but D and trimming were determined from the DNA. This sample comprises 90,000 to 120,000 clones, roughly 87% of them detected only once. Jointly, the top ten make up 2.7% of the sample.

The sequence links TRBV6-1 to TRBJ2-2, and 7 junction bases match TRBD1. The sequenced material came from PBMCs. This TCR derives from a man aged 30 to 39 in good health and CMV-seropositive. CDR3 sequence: CASSSQGAGELFF. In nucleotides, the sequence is TGTGCCAGCAGTTCGCAGGGGGCCGGGGAGCTGTTTTTT.